This T cell receptor (beta chain) was sequenced during a study of OX40 agonist ivuxolimab in advanced cancers. Turning to the study itself: At 82.7% male, the cohort had a mean age of around 56 years, ranging from about 20 to 90. Patients with prior anti-PD-1, anti-PD-L1 or anti-CTLA-4 therapy were eligible; 35% to 50% had some. The study reported partial responses in three patients: one hepatocellular carcinoma, two cutaneous melanoma. Findings and limits, study-wide: Low normalized T-cell clonal expansion was additionally recorded for some nonresponders.

TCRdb's table, derived via immunoSEQ multiplex PCR, lists solely in-frame clones and lacks some. This table has more than 70,000 clones, 65% to 90% appearing once. There are a few counts of this clone. What it recognizes is unknown. With 4 bases removed from V and 14 bases from J, the gap between germline ends came to 18 bases. The CDR3 has 14 amino acids. The germline V gene encodes CDR1 MNHNY and CDR2 SVGAGI (reference sequence). The material was CD4+ or CD8+ T cells sorted from blood, obtained in a trial of the OX40 agonist ivuxolimab. The origin of this receptor is an adult with an advanced solid tumor such as melanoma, head and neck, liver or kidney cancer. The chain links TRBV6-6 to TRBJ1-6, with D perhaps TRBD1 (5 bases). CDR3 coding DNA: TGTGCCAGCAGTTCTCTTGAGGGGCGGAGGGCCCTCCACTTT. Translated: CASSSLEGRRALHF.